The present TCR beta chain was sequenced within a study of cytomegalovirus exposure and HLA in healthy donors. Worth noting for this clone: As yet, its antigen is unknown.

13 Jbeta primers and 60 Vbeta primers were used for the PCR. Produced via immunoSEQ multiplex PCR; TCRdb's table is partial and in-frame only. The sample comprises 150,000 or so clones, roughly 80% of which are singletons, and roughly 6.7% rests with the top ten. General observations from the study: In a later analysis, a missense DCLRE1C variant was linked to TCR beta V- and J-gene trimming. The classifier reportedly diagnosed cytomegalovirus status with high sensitivity and specificity. Reportedly, fewer N-insertions than the approximately 700-donor mean appeared in an Asian-associated ancestry cluster in a later analysis. A list of about 160 TCR beta chains associated with cytomegalovirus was given.

The CDR3 spans 15 residues. CDR1 MNHEY and CDR2 SVGAGI come from the germline V gene. The V end was cut by 6 bases, the J end by 3 bases, with 12 bases between. Sequencing input: PBMCs. The chain joins TRBV6-5 to TRBJ2-6; the D is unclear. This clonotype was sampled from a woman aged 40 to 50 in good health and CMV-seropositive. The CDR3 reads CASSLESLGANVLTF. Here the CDR3 DNA reads TGTGCCAGCAGCCTCGAGTCCCTTGGGGCCAACGTCCTGACTTTC.